This TCR beta chain was retrieved from a study of cytomegalovirus exposure and HLA in healthy donors. Study findings and constraints: The CMV antigen specificity of a few CMV-associated chains was confirmed through in vitro analysis. Many donors shared some public TCRs, even though most TCR sequences were rare. There were around 160 TCR beta chains listed as cytomegalovirus-associated.

Note on this clone: The antigen is not known.

Clones were sequenced by immunoSEQ multiplex PCR, and TCRdb holds only the in-frame ones, with some missing. This table holds approximately 230,000 clones, less than 90% found once. Separation from the roughly 670-subject first cohort characterized the roughly 120-subject validation cohort, to which the donors belonged. This clonotype originated in a man aged 18-30 years in good health and CMV-seropositive. Sequences were obtained from PBMCs.

The CDR3 loop is CASSSLWSGGSVREKLFF. In nucleotides, the CDR3 is TGCGCCAGCAGTTCCCTGTGGTCAGGGGGTTCGGTCCGGGAAAAACTGTTTTTT. The chain recombines TRBV4-1 with TRBJ1-4; TRBD1 aligns across 7 bases. The CDR3 runs to 18 residues. Germline V gives CDR1 MGHRA, CDR2 YSYEKL. The ends lost 6 bases at V and 8 bases at J; junction bases unmatched: 21.